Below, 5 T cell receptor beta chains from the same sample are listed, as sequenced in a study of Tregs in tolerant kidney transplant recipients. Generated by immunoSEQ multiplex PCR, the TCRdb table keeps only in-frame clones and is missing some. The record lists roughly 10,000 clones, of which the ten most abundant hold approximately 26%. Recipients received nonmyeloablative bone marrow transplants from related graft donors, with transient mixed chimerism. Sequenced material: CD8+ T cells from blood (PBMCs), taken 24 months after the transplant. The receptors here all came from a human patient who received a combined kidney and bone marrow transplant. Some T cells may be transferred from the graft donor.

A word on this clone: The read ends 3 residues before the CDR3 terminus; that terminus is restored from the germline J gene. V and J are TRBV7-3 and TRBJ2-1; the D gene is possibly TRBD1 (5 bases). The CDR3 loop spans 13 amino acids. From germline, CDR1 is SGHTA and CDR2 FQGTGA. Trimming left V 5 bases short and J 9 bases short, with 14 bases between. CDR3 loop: CASSPLGPGEQFF. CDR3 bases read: TGTGCCAGCAGCCCCTTGGGGCCAGGTGAG. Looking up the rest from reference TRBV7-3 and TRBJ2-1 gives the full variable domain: GAGVSQTPSNKVTEKGKYVELRCDPISGHTALYWYRQSLGQGPEFLIYFQGTGAADDSGLPNDRFFAVRPEGSVSTLKIQRTERGDSAVYLCASSPLGPGEQFFGPGTRLTVL.

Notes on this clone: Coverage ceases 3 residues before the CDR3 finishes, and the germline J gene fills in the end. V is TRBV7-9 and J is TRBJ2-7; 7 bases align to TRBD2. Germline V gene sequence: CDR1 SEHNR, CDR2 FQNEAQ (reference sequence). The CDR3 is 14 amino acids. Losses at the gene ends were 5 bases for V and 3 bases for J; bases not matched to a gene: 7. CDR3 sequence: CASSPASGGYEQYF. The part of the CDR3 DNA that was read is TGTGCCAGCAGCCCAGCCTCGGGGGGCTACGAG.

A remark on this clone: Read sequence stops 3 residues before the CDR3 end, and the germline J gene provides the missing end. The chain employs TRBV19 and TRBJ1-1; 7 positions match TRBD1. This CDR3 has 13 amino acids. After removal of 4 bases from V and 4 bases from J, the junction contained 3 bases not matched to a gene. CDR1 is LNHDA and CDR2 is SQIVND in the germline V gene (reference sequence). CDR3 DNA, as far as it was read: TGTGCCAGTAGTACAGGGGGGCCCACTGAA. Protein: CASSTGGPTE. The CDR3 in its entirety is CASSTGGPTEAFF.

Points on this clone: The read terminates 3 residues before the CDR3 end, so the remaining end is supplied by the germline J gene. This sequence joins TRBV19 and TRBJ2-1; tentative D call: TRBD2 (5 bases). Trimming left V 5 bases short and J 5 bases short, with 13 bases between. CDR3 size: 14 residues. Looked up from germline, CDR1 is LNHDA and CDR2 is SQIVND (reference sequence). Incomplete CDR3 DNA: TGTGCCAGTAGTCAAGGACTCGGGGACAATGAG. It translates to CASSQGLGDNE. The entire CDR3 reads CASSQGLGDNEQFF.

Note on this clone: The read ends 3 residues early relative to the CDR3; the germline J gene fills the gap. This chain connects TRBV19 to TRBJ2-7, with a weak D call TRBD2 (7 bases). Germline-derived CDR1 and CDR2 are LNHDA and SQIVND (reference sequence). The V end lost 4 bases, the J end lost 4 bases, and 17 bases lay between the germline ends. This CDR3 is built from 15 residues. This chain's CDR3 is CASSTAGGGRYEQYF. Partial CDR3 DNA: TGTGCCAGTAGTACCGCAGGCGGGGGCAGGTACGAG.